This TCR beta chain was captured by sequencing in a study of beta chain features in type 1 diabetes. One heparinised blood draw averaging roughly 100 mL was given by each donor. It was via CD45RO/CCR7/CD25/CD127/CD95/CD27 that CD4+ naive, central memory, regulatory and stem cell-like memory cells were sorted. The V and J ends lost 2 bases and 9 bases respectively, with 23 bases between them. CDR3 length: 17 residues. Per the germline V gene, CDR1 is KGHSH and CDR2 is LQKENI. cDNA synthesis used the whole RNA isolate, giving expressed TCRB sequences. This table comes from immunoSEQ multiplex PCR, and its TCRdb copy is limited to in-frame clones, with some not included. This table holds a few hundred thousand clones, approximately 15% found once. This clone has only a few counts. Its antigen is undetermined. Whole-study results and caveats: Type 1 diabetes patients showed a moderate but significant shortening of TCRB CDR3s in all four CD4+ subsets.

V usage is TRBV18 and J usage is TRBJ1-5; perhaps TRBD1 as D (5 bases). This receptor was taken from a woman aged 18 to 35 with type 1 diabetes. Specimen: naive CD4+ T cells from blood. DNA of the CDR3: TGTGCCAGCTCACCAATTTCCCAGGACGGGGGACGAGTGCCCCAGCATTTT. Amino acid sequence: CASSPISQDGGRVPQHF.